These 18 T cell receptor beta chains were sequenced from one sample in a study of shared clonotypes between healthy human individuals. Data came from immunoSEQ multiplex PCR; TCRdb stores just in-frame clones and leaves some out. Of some 550,000 clones detected, approximately 97% appear once; the ten largest clones hold about 0.057%. Sequencing input: naive CD4+ T cells sorted from blood. Subset noted: CD45RA+ positively selected. All receptors come from a woman aged 25 to 39 in good health.

The chain couples TRBV7-6 to TRBJ2-7, with TRBD1 matching 11 bases. Per the germline V gene, CDR1 is SGHVS and CDR2 is FNYEAQ. V trimming: 1 base; J trimming: 4 bases; junction bases outside the gene matches: 3. CDR3 length: 15 amino acids. The CDR3: CASSLEGTGGYEQYF. The CDR3, as DNA: TGTGCCAGCAGCTTAGAAGGGACAGGGGGTTACGAGCAGTACTTC.

The chain links TRBV5-1 to TRBJ1-2; no reliable D call. The ends were cut back, 4 bases at V and 0 bases at J, with 13 bases in the middle. The CDR3 sequence is 15 residues long. The germline gives CDR1 SGHRS, CDR2 YFSETQ. The CDR3 nucleotides read TGCGCCAGCAGCCCCGATGGGAGTCCTAACTATGGCTACACCTTC. Protein sequence: CASSPDGSPNYGYTF.

This clone was seen once. The J gene is TRBJ2-1, the V gene TRBV18, with D tentatively TRBD1 or TRBD2 (5 bases each). CDR1 KGHSH and CDR2 LQKENI come from the germline V gene. CDR3 size: 14 residues. V lost 4 bases, J lost 5 bases, and 12 bases lay in between. The CDR3 here is CASSLIRDDNEQFF. CDR3 coding DNA: TGTGCCAGCTCACTAATCCGGGACGACAATGAGCAGTTCTTC.

The genes are TRBV2 and TRBJ2-7; D remains unclear. Deletions cut 0 bases from V and 1 base from J, with 13 bases between. Per the germline V gene, CDR1 is SNHLY and CDR2 is FYNNEI. The CDR3 sequence is 16 residues long. The CDR3 is CASSEAGNRSSYEQYF. The DNA for the CDR3 is TGTGCCAGCAGTGAAGCGGGCAATCGAAGTTCCTACGAGCAGTACTTC.

The gene calls are TRBV19 and TRBJ2-7; TRBD1 is a possible D gene (5 bases). Trimming removed 4 bases from V and 0 bases from J, with 13 bases in between. The germline V gene has CDR1 LNHDA and CDR2 SQIVND (reference sequence). The CDR3 covers 15 residues. CDR3 sequence: CASSTARGSSYEQYF. In DNA form, the CDR3 reads TGTGCCAGTAGTACCGCTAGGGGAAGCTCCTACGAGCAGTACTTC.

The rearrangement links TRBV11-2 to TRBJ1-1; TRBD1 aligns across 7 bases. J lost 3 bases, V lost 5 bases, and 6 bases had no gene match. The CDR3 runs 14 residues. Looked up from germline, CDR1 is SGHAT and CDR2 is FQNNGV. The CDR3 sequence: CASSPGTAYTEAFF. For the CDR3, the DNA is TGTGCCAGCAGCCCTGGGACAGCTTACACTGAAGCTTTCTTT. Full variable domain (rest looked up from reference TRBV11-2 and TRBJ1-1): EAGVAQSPRYKIIEKRQSVAFWCNPISGHATLYWYQQILGQGPKLLIQFQNNGVVDDSQLPKDRFSAERLKGVDSTLKIQPAKLEDSAVYLCASSPGTAYTEAFFGQGTRLTVV.

The chain links TRBV5-6 to TRBJ1-6; D not resolved. V lost 5 bases and J 6 bases, leaving 21 bases between the germline ends. This CDR3 is 17 amino acids long. Germline CDR1 is SGHDT and CDR2 is YYEEEE. This CDR3 reads CASSFGSRGGRNSPLHF. In DNA form, the CDR3 reads TGTGCCAGCAGTTTCGGGTCGCGGGGAGGTCGTAATTCACCCCTCCACTTT.

The chain is built from TRBV5-6 and TRBJ1-2; D is unclear. CDR1 is SGHDT, CDR2 YYEEEE, per germline. V gave up 4 bases and J gave up 4 bases, with 8 bases separating them. This CDR3 region has 12 residues. CDR3 coding DNA: TGTGCCAGCAGCGTCGGCAGCTATGGCTACACCTTC. This codes for CASSVGSYGYTF.

This rearrangement joins TRBV4-1 to TRBJ2-5, with no clear D. Trimming removed 4 bases from V and 5 bases from J, with 11 bases in between. CDR1 is MGHRA and CDR2 is YSYEKL in the germline V gene. The CDR3 length is 13 residues. The CDR3 here is CASSLTTGETQYF. DNA of the CDR3: TGCGCCAGCAGCCTCACAACTGGGGAGACCCAGTACTTC.

The chain employs TRBV5-1 and TRBJ2-1, with 11 bases aligning to TRBD1. The germline V gene has CDR1 SGHRS and CDR2 YFSETQ. There are 15 residues in the CDR3. V dropped 2 bases and J dropped 7; count of bases not matched to a gene: 5. The CDR3 DNA reads TGCGCCAGCAGCTTAGCCGGGACAGGGGGAAATGAGCAGTTCTTC. Encoded protein: CASSLAGTGGNEQFF.

This sequence joins TRBV4-1 and TRBJ2-7; 10 bases are a match to TRBD2. Losses at the gene ends were 0 bases for V and 2 bases for J; bases not matched to a gene: 7. CDR1 and CDR2 (germline): MGHRA, YSYEKL. This CDR3 is 17 amino acids long. The chain's CDR3 is CASSQDGTSDDTYEQYF. In DNA form, the CDR3 reads TGCGCCAGCAGCCAAGATGGGACTAGCGATGACACCTACGAGCAGTACTTC.

V usage is TRBV6-5 and J usage is TRBJ2-5, with D possibly being TRBD1 (6 bases). CDR1 and CDR2 from the germline V gene are MNHEY and SVGAGI. Trimming removed 5 bases at V and 5 bases at J, with 12 bases between. CDR3 size: 13 residues. In nucleotides, the CDR3 is TGTGCCAGCAGTAGGGGGTTCGGGGAGACCCAGTACTTC. As protein: CASSRGFGETQYF.

The chain recombines TRBV5-1 with TRBJ2-7, with 8 bases aligning to TRBD2. The germline V gene encodes CDR1 SGHRS and CDR2 YFSETQ. Unmatched junction bases numbered 13, after V lost 0 bases and J lost 5 bases. This CDR3 comprises 17 residues. The CDR3 DNA reads as TGCGCCAGCAGCTTGGTTTGGTCGTCTAGCGGGTTCCACGAGCAGTACTTC. It specifies CASSLVWSSSGFHEQYF.

The table lists this clone with a count of one. The rearrangement uses TRBV21-1 and TRBJ2-7; the table names TRBD2, a call not compared with the DNA. TRBV21-1 counts as a pseudogene. The CDR3 runs to 16 residues. CDR3 bases: TGTGCCAGCAGCAAGCGACGGGCCGGGAGGGCAAGTGAGCAGTACTTC. Amino acids: CASSKRRAGRASEQYF.

The chain couples TRBV19 to TRBJ1-2; 7 nucleotides agree with TRBD1. In germline, CDR1 is LNHDA, CDR2 SQIVND (reference sequence). V lost 7 bases, J lost 2 bases, and 4 bases stayed unmatched. The CDR3 is made up of 13 amino acids. This CDR3 reads CASKGQSNYGYTF. The CDR3 DNA reads TGTGCCAGTAAGGGACAGTCAAACTATGGCTACACCTTC.

The rearrangement joins TRBV19 to TRBJ2-1; D unresolved. This CDR3 is built from 16 residues. V lost 6 bases, J lost 0 bases, and 15 bases lay in between. Germline V gene data show CDR1 as LNHDA and CDR2 as SQIVND (reference sequence). In nucleotides, the CDR3 is TGTGCCAGTAGGAGACGTGAGGCATTCTCCTACAATGAGCAGTTCTTC. It specifies CASRRREAFSYNEQFF.

The genes are TRBV6-5 and TRBJ2-3; 8 bases are a match to TRBD1. J gave up 4 bases and V 5 bases, and 8 bases lay outside the gene matches. Germline V gene data show CDR1 as MNHEY and CDR2 as SVGAGI. The CDR3 sequence is 15 residues long. The CDR3 region is CASSPWTGTPDTQYF. DNA of the CDR3: TGTGCCAGCAGTCCCTGGACAGGGACCCCAGATACGCAGTATTTT.

The rearrangement uses TRBV28 and TRBJ1-2, with 8 bases matching TRBD1. V was pared by 6 bases and J by 0 bases, with 6 bases of the junction left unmatched. This CDR3 is 15 amino acids long. The germline V gene has CDR1 MDHEN and CDR2 SYDVKM. The CDR3 region has the DNA TGTGCCAGCAGACTACAGGGGGGGACTAACTATGGCTACACCTTC. Protein product: CASRLQGGTNYGYTF.